Listed below are T cell receptor beta chains from one sample, sequenced in a study of vaccination and CD4 T cells after COVID-19. The antigens these receptors bind are not known. Via MiXCR, TCRdb re-called the PCR reads, giving one row per CDR3 protein. The sample lists around 21,000 distinct CDR3 sequences; approximately 49% were seen once. Sequenced input: CD4+ T cells from blood, cultured in vitro. The receptors stem from a human donor who had recovered from COVID-19. The CDR3 runs from the conserved cysteine through the conserved F or W. D genes are given only for firm matches. Not all rows give a size; the values are once, few, many and, for expanded clones, a class.

d_call: TRBD1
v_call: TRBV25-1
j_call: TRBJ1-1
clone_size: NA
cdr3_aa: CASSGRQGGTEAFF
cdr3_nt: TGTGCCAGCAGTGGAAGACAGGGGGGAACTGAAGCTTTCTTT

d_call: NA
v_call: TRBV20-1
j_call: TRBJ1-1
clone_size: NA
cdr3_aa: CSARGLGEAFF
cdr3_nt: TGCAGTGCTAGAGGGTTAGGGGAGGCTTTCTTT

d_call: NA
v_call: TRBV18
j_call: TRBJ1-5
clone_size: NA
cdr3_aa: CASSPSGQGVSQPQHF
cdr3_nt: TGTGCCAGCTCACCATCGGGGCAGGGTGTTTCTCAGCCCCAGCATTTT

d_call: NA
v_call: TRBV19
j_call: TRBJ1-5
clone_size: NA
cdr3_aa: CACDLGGQPQHF
cdr3_nt: TGTGCCTGTGACCTGGGGGGTCAGCCCCAGCATTTT

d_call: NA
v_call: TRBV20-1
j_call: TRBJ2-7
clone_size: once
cdr3_aa: CSARDGRQRFYEQYF
cdr3_nt: TGCAGTGCTAGAGACGGCCGGCAGCGGTTCTACGAGCAGTACTTC

d_call: NA
v_call: TRBV19
j_call: TRBJ1-1
clone_size: NA
cdr3_aa: CASSALRGNTEAFF
cdr3_nt: TGTGCCAGTAGTGCCCTCAGGGGGAACACTGAAGCTTTCTTT

d_call: NA
v_call: TRBV6-2/TRBV6-3
j_call: TRBJ2-4
clone_size: NA
cdr3_aa: CASSPRRQSILAKNIQYF
cdr3_nt: TGTGCCAGCAGCCCCCGGCGGCAAAGCATCCTAGCCAAAAACATTCAGTACTTC

d_call: TRBD1
v_call: TRBV20-1
j_call: TRBJ1-1
clone_size: NA
cdr3_aa: CSARTGLNTEAFF
cdr3_nt: TGCAGTGCAAGGACAGGGTTGAACACTGAAGCTTTCTTT

d_call: NA
v_call: TRBV30
j_call: TRBJ1-1
clone_size: NA
cdr3_aa: CAWKRWAAGPEAFF
cdr3_nt: TGTGCCTGGAAGAGGTGGGCGGCGGGCCCTGAAGCTTTCTTT

d_call: NA
v_call: TRBV7-3
j_call: TRBJ2-1
clone_size: NA
cdr3_aa: CASSIGQYEEQFF
cdr3_nt: TGTGCCAGCAGCATTGGACAGTACGAGGAGCAGTTCTTC

d_call: NA
v_call: TRBV19
j_call: TRBJ1-6
clone_size: NA
cdr3_aa: CASSTGSHNSPLHF
cdr3_nt: TGTGCCAGTAGTACAGGGTCACATAATTCACCCCTCCACTTT

d_call: NA
v_call: TRBV21-1
j_call: TRBJ1-1
clone_size: NA
cdr3_aa: CASSPRSRNTEAFF
cdr3_nt: TGTGCCAGCAGCCCTAGGTCTAGGAACACTGAAGCTTTCTTT

d_call: TRBD2
v_call: TRBV28
j_call: TRBJ2-5
clone_size: NA
cdr3_aa: CASSLGLAGVGETQYF
cdr3_nt: TGTGCCAGCAGTTTAGGCCTAGCGGGAGTCGGTGAGACCCAGTACTTC

d_call: NA
v_call: TRBV27
j_call: TRBJ2-7
clone_size: NA
cdr3_aa: CASSRSRAYEQYF
cdr3_nt: TGTGCCAGCAGTCGTAGCAGAGCCTACGAGCAGTACTTC

d_call: TRBD1
v_call: TRBV24-1
j_call: TRBJ1-5
clone_size: NA
cdr3_aa: CATSESGQGNQPQHF
cdr3_nt: TGTGCCACCAGTGAGTCCGGACAGGGGAATCAGCCCCAGCATTTT

d_call: NA
v_call: TRBV7-7
j_call: TRBJ1-1
clone_size: once
cdr3_aa: CASSLAWGTEAFF
cdr3_nt: TGTGCTAGCAGCTTAGCGTGGGGCACTGAAGCTTTCTTT

d_call: TRBD1
v_call: TRBV27
j_call: TRBJ1-5
clone_size: NA
cdr3_aa: CASSPYRGSNQPQHF
cdr3_nt: TGTGCCAGCAGTCCTTACAGGGGAAGCAATCAGCCCCAGCATTTT

d_call: NA
v_call: TRBV28
j_call: TRBJ1-5
clone_size: NA
cdr3_aa: CASSLVSQPQHF
cdr3_nt: TGTGCCAGCAGTTTGGTGAGTCAGCCCCAGCATTTT

d_call: NA
v_call: TRBV10-2
j_call: TRBJ1-2
clone_size: once
cdr3_aa: CASSQGGNYGYTF
cdr3_nt: TGCGCCAGCAGTCAGGGCGGTAACTATGGCTACACCTTC

d_call: NA
v_call: TRBV6-1
j_call: TRBJ2-1
clone_size: NA
cdr3_aa: CASSRDRFNEQFF
cdr3_nt: TGTGCCAGCAGTCGTGACAGGTTCAATGAGCAGTTCTTC

d_call: TRBD1
v_call: TRBV19
j_call: TRBJ2-7
clone_size: NA
cdr3_aa: CASSIEAGTGSYEQYF
cdr3_nt: TGTGCCAGTAGTATAGAAGCCGGGACAGGTTCCTACGAGCAGTACTTC

d_call: TRBD2
v_call: TRBV25-1
j_call: TRBJ2-1
clone_size: NA
cdr3_aa: CASSEPAAGVGNEQFF
cdr3_nt: TGTGCCAGCAGTGAACCCGCAGCGGGGGTAGGAAATGAGCAGTTCTTC

d_call: TRBD2
v_call: TRBV7-9
j_call: TRBJ2-3
clone_size: few
cdr3_aa: CASSLRTSGRTDTQYF
cdr3_nt: TGTGCCAGCAGCCTTAGGACTAGCGGGCGCACAGATACGCAGTATTTT

d_call: NA
v_call: TRBV7-3
j_call: TRBJ2-5
clone_size: few
cdr3_aa: CASSLMGGGETQYF
cdr3_nt: TGTGCCAGCAGCTTAATGGGTGGAGGCGAGACCCAGTACTTC